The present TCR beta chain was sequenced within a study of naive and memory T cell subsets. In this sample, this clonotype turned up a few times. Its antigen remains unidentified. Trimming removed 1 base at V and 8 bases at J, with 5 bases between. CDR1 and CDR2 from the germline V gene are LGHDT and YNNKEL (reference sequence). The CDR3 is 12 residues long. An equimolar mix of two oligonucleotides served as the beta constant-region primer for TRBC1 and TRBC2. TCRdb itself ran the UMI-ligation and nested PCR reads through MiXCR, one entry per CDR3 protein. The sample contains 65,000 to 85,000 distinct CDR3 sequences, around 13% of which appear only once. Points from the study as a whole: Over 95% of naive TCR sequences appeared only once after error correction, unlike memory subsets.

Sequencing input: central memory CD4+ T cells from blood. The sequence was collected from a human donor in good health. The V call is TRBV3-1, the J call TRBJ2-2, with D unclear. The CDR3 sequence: CASSQVKGELFF. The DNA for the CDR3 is TGTGCCAGCAGCCAAGTCAAGGGGGAGCTGTTTTTT.